This entry lists 22 T cell receptor beta chains sequenced from one sample in a study of vaccination and CD4 T cells after COVID-19. Cultured CD4+ T-cell DNA underwent Oncomine TCR Beta short-read sequencing. MiXCR, run by TCRdb on the PCR reads, gives a single entry per CDR3 protein. The table records under 25,000 distinct CDR3 sequences, roughly 50% of them present only once. These receptors have no identified antigens. The treatment: roughly 11-day PBMC culture with coronavirus spike peptide pools or control peptides (ViraFEST assay). Material: CD4+ T cells from blood, cultured in vitro. The receptors were gathered from a human donor who had recovered from COVID-19.

The chain recombines TRBV15 with TRBJ1-5; 12 bases map to TRBD1. Germline-derived CDR1 and CDR2 are LNHNV and YYDKDF (reference sequence). CDR3 length equals 17 residues. The V segment lost 1 base and the J segment 4 bases; nucleotides outside the gene matches: 5. CDR3 DNA sequence: TGTGCCACCAGCAGAGCCGGGACAGGGGGCCGAAATCAGCCCCAGCATTTT. As protein: CATSRAGTGGRNQPQHF.

The chain recombines TRBV7-2 with TRBJ1-6; D unresolved. The length of the CDR3 is 14 residues. Between the trimmed V and J ends, which lost 1 base and 10 bases, there was a span of 11 bases. The germline CDR1 and CDR2 sequences are SGHTA and FQGNSA. The DNA for the CDR3 is TGTGCCAGCAGCTTAGTGAGCGGGAAGTCACCCCTCCACTTT. Translated, it gives CASSLVSGKSPLHF.

The table lists this clonotype with a few counts. The chain combines TRBV5-1 with TRBJ1-1, with D possibly being TRBD1 (6 bases). Looked up from germline, CDR1 is SGHRS and CDR2 is YFSETQ. V lost 5 bases and J lost 6, with 17 bases in between. The CDR3 extends over 14 amino acids. CDR3 in DNA: TGCGCCAGCAGTCTTGGGGGACAACTACCTGAAGCTTTCTTT. It translates to CASSLGGQLPEAFF.

CDR3 sequence: CAGGTSDTDTQYF. DNA for the CDR3: TGTGCAGGGGGGACTAGCGACACAGATACGCAGTATTTT. The chain recombines TRBV6-1 with TRBJ2-3, with 10 bases aligning to TRBD2. Germline V gene lookup returns CDR1 MNHNS and CDR2 SASEGT. CDR3 length: 13 residues.

This chain connects TRBV4-2 to TRBJ2-7; 7 nucleotides line up with TRBD2. The CDR3 is 14 amino acids. CDR1 and CDR2 (germline): LGHNA, YNFKEQ. Losses at the gene ends were 0 bases for V and 1 base for J; bases not matched to a gene: 0. CDR3 sequence reads: CASSQEGGSYEQYF. The CDR3, as DNA: TGTGCCAGCAGCCAAGAGGGGGGGTCCTACGAGCAGTACTTC.

The chain combines TRBV7-2 with TRBJ2-7, with a tentative D call TRBD1 (6 bases). With 7 bases removed from V and 3 bases from J, the gap between germline ends came to 25 bases. The length of the CDR3 is 17 residues. Looked up from germline, CDR1 is SGHTA and CDR2 is FQGNSA. CDR3 protein: CASTSPLPATGGYEQYF. The CDR3 DNA sequence: TGTGCCAGCACCTCCCCCCTACCAGCGACAGGCGGCTACGAGCAGTACTTC.

This clonotype was seen a handful of times. The gene calls are TRBV20-1 and TRBJ1-5, with a tentative D call TRBD1 (5 bases). Trimming removed 5 bases from V and 4 bases from J, with 21 bases in between. Germline CDR1 reads DFQATT; CDR2 reads SNEGSKA (reference sequence). This CDR3 has 16 residues. The CDR3 spells CSAPPEPGRGNQPQHF. The CDR3 bases are TGCAGTGCTCCCCCAGAGCCAGGGCGAGGTAATCAGCCCCAGCATTTT.

This chain links TRBV19 with TRBJ2-3; the D gene is possibly TRBD1 (9 bases). The V gene's germline CDR1 is LNHDA and CDR2 SQIVND (reference sequence). V lost 6 bases and J 0 bases, leaving 19 bases between the germline ends. This CDR3 spans 17 amino acids. In DNA form, the CDR3 reads TGTGCCAGTAGGAACCGGGGGGGGACAGGGAGCACAGATACGCAGTATTTT. It is translated as CASRNRGGTGSTDTQYF.

The CDR3 coding sequence is TGTGCCAGCAGTCGCGGACAGGGGGTAGGCTACACCTTC. It translates to CASSRGQGVGYTF. The chain links TRBV28 to TRBJ1-2; 10 bases line up with TRBD1. The CDR3 totals 13 residues. With 5 bases clipped from V and 8 bases from J, the junction kept 5 bases outside the gene matches. CDR1 is MDHEN and CDR2 is SYDVKM in the germline V gene.

V is TRBV11-3 and J is TRBJ1-2; the match to TRBD1 covers 10 bases. The V gene end was trimmed by 5 bases and the J gene end by 7 bases; junction bases not matched to a gene: 4. The CDR3 covers 13 residues. From germline, CDR1 is SGHNT and CDR2 YENEEA. The CDR3: CASSGRTGGGYTF. Here the CDR3 DNA reads TGTGCCAGCAGCGGCCGGACAGGGGGTGGCTACACCTTC.

This clonotype is large. V and J are TRBV12-3 or TRBV12-4 and TRBJ1-2; unclear D gene. Trimming pared 7 bases from V and 4 bases from J, leaving 16 bases between. This CDR3 has 14 residues. CDR3 in amino acids: CASTSGMWTYGYTF. CDR3 in DNA: TGTGCCAGCACCTCTGGAATGTGGACCTATGGCTACACCTTC.

In its sample, this clonotype was seen a few times. This chain joins TRBV27 and TRBJ2-1, with D unresolved. The V end was cut by 5 bases, the J end by 9 bases, with 20 bases between. From germline, CDR1 is MNHEY and CDR2 SMNVEV (reference sequence). The CDR3 consists of 15 residues. The CDR3 DNA reads as TGTGCCAGCAGTGCATTCATGTTGGGGTTCGGTGAGCAGTTCTTC. Protein product: CASSAFMLGFGEQFF.

V gene TRBV20-1 combines with J gene TRBJ1-5; TRBD1 is a possible D gene (6 bases). Trimming cost V 3 bases and J 7 bases, with 19 bases left between them. The germline gives CDR1 DFQATT, CDR2 SNEGSKA (reference sequence). CDR3 length: 15 residues. The CDR3 coding sequence is TGCAGTGCTAGCACGGTGGGGCAGGGGCAGCAGCCCCAGCATTTT. Encoded protein: CSASTVGQGQQPQHF.

The V and J genes are TRBV7-3 and TRBJ1-1; the D gene is possibly TRBD1 (6 bases). The CDR3 sequence is 13 residues long. Germline CDR1 is SGHTA and CDR2 is FQGTGA. V shed 5 bases and J shed 6 bases, with 13 bases lying between them. As DNA, the CDR3 is TGTGCCAGCAGCATTCGACAGGAGGCTGAAGCTTTCTTT. Translating it yields CASSIRQEAEAFF.

This clonotype showed up just a few times. The gene calls are TRBV18 and TRBJ2-7; D may be TRBD2 (5 bases). CDR1 KGHSH and CDR2 LQKENI come from the germline V gene. V lost 3 bases to trimming and J lost 0 bases, with 15 bases between them. CDR3 length: 16 amino acids. The DNA of the CDR3 is TGTGCCAGCTCACCCCGGGGTAGCCTGAGCTCCTACGAGCAGTACTTC. Translated, it gives CASSPRGSLSSYEQYF.

This chain uses TRBV6-2 or TRBV6-3 with TRBJ1-2; D may be TRBD1 (5 bases). Deletions cut 5 bases from V and 5 bases from J, with 9 bases between. The CDR3 is 12 residues long. Germline V gene lookup returns CDR1 MNHEY and CDR2 SVGEGT. The CDR3 is CASSRGEYGYTF. The CDR3 DNA follows: TGTGCCAGCAGTCGAGGGGAGTATGGCTACACCTTC.

A remark on this clonotype: Compared with germline, one end of the junction differs, possibly owing to a read error. The genes are TRBV27 and TRBJ1-3, with D maybe TRBD1 (5 bases). This CDR3 has 13 residues. Germline CDR1 reads MNHEY; CDR2 reads SMNVEV (reference sequence). CDR3 region: CTSREFAGNTIYF. The CDR3 DNA follows: TGTACCAGCAGGGAATTCGCCGGAAACACCATATATTTT.

This clonotype has just a few counts. The gene calls are TRBV6-2 or TRBV6-3 and TRBJ1-2; the match to TRBD1 covers 7 bases. V lost 6 bases and J lost 3; bases outside the gene matches: 10. This CDR3 spans 15 amino acids. Per the germline V gene, CDR1 is MNHEY and CDR2 is SVGEGT. The CDR3 loop is CASSPTDGTDYGYTF. The CDR3 coding sequence is TGTGCCAGCAGCCCTACCGACGGGACAGACTATGGCTACACCTTC.

The chain employs TRBV20-1 and TRBJ1-5, with D tentatively TRBD1 (5 bases). Germline-derived CDR1 and CDR2 are DFQATT and SNEGSKA (reference sequence). Trimming removed 5 bases from V and 9 bases from J, with 14 bases in between. CDR3 size: 12 residues. CDR3: CSAGGEGSPQHF. DNA of the CDR3: TGCAGTGCTGGGGGGGAGGGATCGCCCCAGCATTTT.

V usage is TRBV7-8 and J usage is TRBJ2-7; 8 bases fit TRBD2. V dropped 5 bases and J dropped 1; count of bases not matched to a gene: 10. The CDR3 runs to 16 residues. CDR1 and CDR2 (germline): SGHVS, FQNEAQ. CDR3 residues: CASSPRGAGSSYEQYF. For the CDR3, the DNA is TGTGCCAGCAGCCCGCGGGGGGCAGGCTCTTCCTACGAGCAGTACTTC. The full variable domain, rest sourced from reference TRBV7-8 and TRBJ2-7, is GAGVSQSPRYKVAKRGQDVALRCDPISGHVSLFWYQQALGQGPEFLTYFQNEAQLDKSGLPSDRFFAERPEGSVSTLKIQRTQQEDSAVYLCASSPRGAGSSYEQYFGPGTRLTVT.

This chain connects TRBV7-8 to TRBJ2-1; TRBD1 is a possible D gene (5 bases). The CDR3 spans 14 residues. The germline V gene has CDR1 SGHVS and CDR2 FQNEAQ. Trimming pared 1 base from V and 8 bases from J, leaving 12 bases between. The CDR3 region has the DNA TGTGCCAGCAGCTTAGACCTGCAGGGCTATGAGCAGTTCTTC. Amino acids: CASSLDLQGYEQFF. The full variable domain, in which reference TRBV7-8 and TRBJ2-1 provide the parts outside the CDR3, is GAGVSQSPRYKVAKRGQDVALRCDPISGHVSLFWYQQALGQGPEFLTYFQNEAQLDKSGLPSDRFFAERPEGSVSTLKIQRTQQEDSAVYLCASSLDLQGYEQFFGPGTRLTVL.

The sample holds a few counts of this clonotype. The chain recombines TRBV7-9 with TRBJ1-5; D gene unclear. From germline, CDR1 is SEHNR and CDR2 FQNEAQ (reference sequence). Deletions cut 1 base from V and 7 bases from J, with 5 bases between. The CDR3 sequence is 12 residues long. DNA for the CDR3: TGTGCCAGCAGCTTAGGGGGACAGCCCCAGCATTTT. Protein sequence: CASSLGGQPQHF.